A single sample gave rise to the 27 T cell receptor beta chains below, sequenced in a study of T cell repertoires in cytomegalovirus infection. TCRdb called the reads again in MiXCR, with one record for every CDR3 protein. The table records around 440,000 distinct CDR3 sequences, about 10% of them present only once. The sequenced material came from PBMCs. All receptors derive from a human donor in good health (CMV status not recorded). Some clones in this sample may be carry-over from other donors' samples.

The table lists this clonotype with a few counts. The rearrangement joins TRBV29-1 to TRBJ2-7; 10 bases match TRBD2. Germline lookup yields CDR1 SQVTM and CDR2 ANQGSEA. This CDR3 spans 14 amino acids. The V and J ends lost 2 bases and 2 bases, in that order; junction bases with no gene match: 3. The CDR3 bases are TGCAGCGTTGAAATGAGCGGGAGGGCCTACGAGCAGTACTTC. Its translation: CSVEMSGRAYEQYF.

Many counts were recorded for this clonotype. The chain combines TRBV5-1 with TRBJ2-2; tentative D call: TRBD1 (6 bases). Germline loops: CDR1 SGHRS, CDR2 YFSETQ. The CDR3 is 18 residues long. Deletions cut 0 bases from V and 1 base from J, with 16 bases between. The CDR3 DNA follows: TGCGCCAGCAGCTTGGATGTCAGGGGTTTCCAGAACACCGGGGAGCTGTTTTTT. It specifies CASSLDVRGFQNTGELFF.

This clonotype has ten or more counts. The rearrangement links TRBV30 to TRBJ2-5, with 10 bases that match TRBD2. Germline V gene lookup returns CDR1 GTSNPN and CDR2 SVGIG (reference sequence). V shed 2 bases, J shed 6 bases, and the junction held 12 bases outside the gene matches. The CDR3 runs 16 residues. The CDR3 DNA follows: TGTGCCTGGAGTCTAAGAGCAGCGGGAGGGCCGAAGACCCAGTACTTC. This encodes CAWSLRAAGGPKTQYF.

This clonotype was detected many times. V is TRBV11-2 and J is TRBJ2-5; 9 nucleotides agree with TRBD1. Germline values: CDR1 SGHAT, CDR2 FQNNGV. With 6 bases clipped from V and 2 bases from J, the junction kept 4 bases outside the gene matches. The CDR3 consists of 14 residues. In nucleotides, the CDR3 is TGTGCCAGCAGAACTGGGACAGGGCAAGAGACCCAGTACTTC. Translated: CASRTGTGQETQYF.

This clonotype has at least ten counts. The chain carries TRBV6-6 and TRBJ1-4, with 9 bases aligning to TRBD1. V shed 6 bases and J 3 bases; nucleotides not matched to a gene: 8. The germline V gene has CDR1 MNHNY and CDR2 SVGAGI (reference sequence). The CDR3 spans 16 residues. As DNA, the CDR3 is TGTGCCAGCAGCAGGACAGGGGCTGGAGCTAATGAAAAACTGTTTTTT. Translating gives CASSRTGAGANEKLFF.

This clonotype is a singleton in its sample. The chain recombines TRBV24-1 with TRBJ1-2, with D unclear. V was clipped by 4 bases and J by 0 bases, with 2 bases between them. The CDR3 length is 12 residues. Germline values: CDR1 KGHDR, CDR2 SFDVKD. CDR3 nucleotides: TGTGCCACCAGTGAGTCTAACTATGGCTACACCTTC. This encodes CATSESNYGYTF.

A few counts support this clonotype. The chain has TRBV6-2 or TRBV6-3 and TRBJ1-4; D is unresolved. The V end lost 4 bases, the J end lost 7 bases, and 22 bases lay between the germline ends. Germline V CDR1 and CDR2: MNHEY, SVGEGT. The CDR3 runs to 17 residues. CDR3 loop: CASSSSHVGIEGEKLFF. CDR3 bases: TGTGCCAGCAGTTCTTCCCATGTGGGGATCGAAGGTGAAAAACTGTTTTTT.

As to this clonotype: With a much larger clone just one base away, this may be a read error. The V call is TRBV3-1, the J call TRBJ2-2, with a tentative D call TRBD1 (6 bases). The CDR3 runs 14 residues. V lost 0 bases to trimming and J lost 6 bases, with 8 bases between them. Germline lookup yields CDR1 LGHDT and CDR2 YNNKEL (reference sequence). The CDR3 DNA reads TGTGCCAGCAGCCAAGATGGGGGCCCCGGGGAGCTGTTTTTT. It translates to CASSQDGGPGELFF.

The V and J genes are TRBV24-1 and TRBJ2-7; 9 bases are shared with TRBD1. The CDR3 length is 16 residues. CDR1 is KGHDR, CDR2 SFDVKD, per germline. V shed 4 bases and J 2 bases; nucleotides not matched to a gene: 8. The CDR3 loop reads CATSDPGTGNPYEQYF. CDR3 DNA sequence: TGTGCCACCAGTGACCCCGGGACAGGGAACCCCTACGAGCAGTACTTC.

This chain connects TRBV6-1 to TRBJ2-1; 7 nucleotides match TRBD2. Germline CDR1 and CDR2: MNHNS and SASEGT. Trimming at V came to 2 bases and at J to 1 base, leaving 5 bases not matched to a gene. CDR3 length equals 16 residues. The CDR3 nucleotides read TGTGCCAGCAGTGAAACGGGGAGGGGTTCCTACAATGAGCAGTTCTTC. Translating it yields CASSETGRGSYNEQFF.

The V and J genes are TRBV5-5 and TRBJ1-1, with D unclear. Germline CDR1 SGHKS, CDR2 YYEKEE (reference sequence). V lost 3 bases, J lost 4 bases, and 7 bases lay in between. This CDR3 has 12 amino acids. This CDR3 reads CASSWPGTEAFF. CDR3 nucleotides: TGTGCCAGCAGCTGGCCGGGCACTGAAGCTTTCTTT.

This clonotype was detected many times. The CDR3 reads CASSSEGLDFPPRVFF. CDR3 DNA sequence: TGTGCCAGCAGTTCTGAGGGACTAGATTTCCCTCCCCGTGTGTTCTTC. The chain combines TRBV12-3 or TRBV12-4 with TRBJ2-1, with 8 bases identical to TRBD2. Trimming cost V 4 bases and J 15 bases; bases outside gene matches: 20. This CDR3 contains 16 residues.

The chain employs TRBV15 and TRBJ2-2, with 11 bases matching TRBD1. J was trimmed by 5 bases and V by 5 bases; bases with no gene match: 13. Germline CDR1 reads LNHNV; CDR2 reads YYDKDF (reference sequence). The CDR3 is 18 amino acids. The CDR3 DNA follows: TGTGCCACCAGCCCTTCCTATGGACAGGGGGCGAGGACCGGGGAGCTGTTTTTT. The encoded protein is CATSPSYGQGARTGELFF. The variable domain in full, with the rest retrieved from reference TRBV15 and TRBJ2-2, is DAMVIQNPRYQVTQFGKPVTLSCSQTLNHNVMYWYQQKSSQAPKLLFHYYDKDFNNEADTPDNFQSRRPNTSFCFLDIRSPGLGDTAMYLCATSPSYGQGARTGELFFGEGSRLTVL.

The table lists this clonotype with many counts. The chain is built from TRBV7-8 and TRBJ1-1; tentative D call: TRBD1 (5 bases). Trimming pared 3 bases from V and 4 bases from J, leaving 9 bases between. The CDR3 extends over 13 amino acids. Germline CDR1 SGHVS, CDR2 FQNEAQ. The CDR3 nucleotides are TGTGCCAGCAGCTTTGCTGGGGGCACTGAAGCTTTCTTT. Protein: CASSFAGGTEAFF.

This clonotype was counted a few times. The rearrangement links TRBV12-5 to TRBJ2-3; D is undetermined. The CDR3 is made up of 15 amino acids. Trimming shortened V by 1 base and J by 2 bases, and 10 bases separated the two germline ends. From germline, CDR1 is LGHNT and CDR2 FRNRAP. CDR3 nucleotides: TGTGCTAGTGGTTTGGGTACCGCATACACAGATACGCAGTATTTT. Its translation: CASGLGTAYTDTQYF.

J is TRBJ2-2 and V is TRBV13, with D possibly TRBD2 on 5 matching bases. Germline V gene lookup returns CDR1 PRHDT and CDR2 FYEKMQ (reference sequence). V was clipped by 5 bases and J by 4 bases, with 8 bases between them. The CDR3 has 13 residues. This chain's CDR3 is CASSQDFTGELFF. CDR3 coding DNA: TGTGCCAGCAGCCAGGACTTCACCGGGGAGCTGTTTTTT. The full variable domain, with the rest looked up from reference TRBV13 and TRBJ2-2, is AAGVIQSPRHLIKEKRETATLKCYPIPRHDTVYWYQQGPGQDPQFLISFYEKMQSDKGSIPDRFSAQQFSDYHSELNMSSLELGDSALYFCASSQDFTGELFFGEGSRLTVL.

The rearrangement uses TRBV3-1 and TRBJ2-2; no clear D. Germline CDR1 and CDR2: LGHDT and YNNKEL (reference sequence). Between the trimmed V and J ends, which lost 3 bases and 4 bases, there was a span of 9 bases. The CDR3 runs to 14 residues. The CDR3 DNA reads TGTGCCAGCAGCCATGGTAGGGCCACCGGGGAGCTGTTTTTT. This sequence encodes CASSHGRATGELFF.

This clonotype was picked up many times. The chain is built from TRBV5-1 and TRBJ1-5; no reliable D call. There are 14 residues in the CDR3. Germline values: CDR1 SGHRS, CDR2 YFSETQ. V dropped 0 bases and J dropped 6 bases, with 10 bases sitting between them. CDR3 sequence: CASSLGPSGQPQHF. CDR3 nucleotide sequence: TGCGCCAGCAGCTTGGGTCCCTCGGGTCAGCCCCAGCATTTT.

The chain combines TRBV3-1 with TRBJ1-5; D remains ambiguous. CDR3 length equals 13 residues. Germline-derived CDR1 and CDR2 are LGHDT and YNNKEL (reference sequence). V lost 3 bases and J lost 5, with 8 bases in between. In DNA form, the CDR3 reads TGTGCCAGCAGCCAGGGAGGATATCAGCCCCAGCATTTT. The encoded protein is CASSQGGYQPQHF.

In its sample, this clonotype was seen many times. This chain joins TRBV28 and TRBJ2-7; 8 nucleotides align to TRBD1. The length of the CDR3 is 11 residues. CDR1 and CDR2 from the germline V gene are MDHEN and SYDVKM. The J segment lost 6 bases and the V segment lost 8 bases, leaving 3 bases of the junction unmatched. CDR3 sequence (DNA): TGTGCCAGCGGACAGGGTATCGAGCAGTACTTC. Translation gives CASGQGIEQYF.

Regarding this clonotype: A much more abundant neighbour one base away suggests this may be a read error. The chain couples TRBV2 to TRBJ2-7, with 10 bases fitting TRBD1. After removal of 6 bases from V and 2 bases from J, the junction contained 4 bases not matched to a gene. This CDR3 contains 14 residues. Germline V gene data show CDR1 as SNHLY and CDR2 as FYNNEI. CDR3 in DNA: TGTGCCAGCAGACGGGACAGGGGACCCTACGAGCAGTACTTC. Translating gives CASRRDRGPYEQYF.

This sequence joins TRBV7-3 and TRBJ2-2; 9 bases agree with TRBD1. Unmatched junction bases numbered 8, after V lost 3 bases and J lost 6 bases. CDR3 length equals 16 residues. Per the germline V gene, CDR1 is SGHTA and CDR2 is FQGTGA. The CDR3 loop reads CASSFAGTGTPGELFF. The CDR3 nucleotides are TGTGCCAGCAGCTTCGCTGGGACAGGGACCCCCGGGGAGCTGTTTTTT. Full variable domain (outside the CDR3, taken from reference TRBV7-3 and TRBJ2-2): GAGVSQTPSNKVTEKGKYVELRCDPISGHTALYWYRQSLGQGPEFLIYFQGTGAADDSGLPNDRFFAVRPEGSVSTLKIQRTERGDSAVYLCASSFAGTGTPGELFFGEGSRLTVL.

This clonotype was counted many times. The DNA of the CDR3 is TGTGCCAGCAGTTACGGCAGGGTCTATGGCTACACCTTC. Translation: CASSYGRVYGYTF. The chain recombines TRBV6-5 with TRBJ1-2, with D possibly being TRBD1 (5 bases). CDR3 size: 13 residues. Germline CDR1 reads MNHEY; CDR2 reads SVGAGI. V was trimmed by 2 bases and J by 4 bases, leaving 8 bases between them.

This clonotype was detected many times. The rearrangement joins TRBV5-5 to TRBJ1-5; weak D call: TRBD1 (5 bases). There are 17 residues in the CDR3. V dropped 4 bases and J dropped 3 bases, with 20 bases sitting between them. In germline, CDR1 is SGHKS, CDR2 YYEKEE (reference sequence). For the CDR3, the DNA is TGTGCCAGCAGCACGTCCGGGACCTCAAACCCCAATCAGCCCCAGCATTTT. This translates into CASSTSGTSNPNQPQHF.

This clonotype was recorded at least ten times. As DNA, the CDR3 is TGTGCCACCAGCAGAGATCGGGGCAGGGAGGGGACCCAGCATTTT. Translation: CATSRDRGREGTQHF. This chain joins TRBV15 and TRBJ1-5; TRBD1 is a possible D gene (5 bases). Looked up from germline, CDR1 is LNHNV and CDR2 is YYDKDF (reference sequence). V was cut by 0 bases and J by 11 bases, with 17 bases left in between. The CDR3 is 15 amino acids.

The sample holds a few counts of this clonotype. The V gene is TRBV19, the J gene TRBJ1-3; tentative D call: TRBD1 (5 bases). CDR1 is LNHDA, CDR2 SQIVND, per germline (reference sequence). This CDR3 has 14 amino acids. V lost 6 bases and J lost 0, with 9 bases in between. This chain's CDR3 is CASSRQLSGNTIYF. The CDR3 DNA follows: TGTGCCAGTAGCAGACAGCTCTCTGGAAACACCATATATTTT. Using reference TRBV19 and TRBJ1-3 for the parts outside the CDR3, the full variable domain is DGGITQSPKYLFRKEGQNVTLSCEQNLNHDAMYWYRQDPGQGLRLIYYSQIVNDFQKGDIAEGYSVSREKKESFPLTVTSAQKNPTAFYLCASSRQLSGNTIYFGEGSWLTVV.

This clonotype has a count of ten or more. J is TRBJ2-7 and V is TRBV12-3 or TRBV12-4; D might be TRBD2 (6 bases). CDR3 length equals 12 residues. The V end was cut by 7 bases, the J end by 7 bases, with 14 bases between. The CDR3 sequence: CASTGTVREQYF. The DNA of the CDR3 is TGTGCCAGCACCGGGACTGTACGAGAGCAGTACTTC.